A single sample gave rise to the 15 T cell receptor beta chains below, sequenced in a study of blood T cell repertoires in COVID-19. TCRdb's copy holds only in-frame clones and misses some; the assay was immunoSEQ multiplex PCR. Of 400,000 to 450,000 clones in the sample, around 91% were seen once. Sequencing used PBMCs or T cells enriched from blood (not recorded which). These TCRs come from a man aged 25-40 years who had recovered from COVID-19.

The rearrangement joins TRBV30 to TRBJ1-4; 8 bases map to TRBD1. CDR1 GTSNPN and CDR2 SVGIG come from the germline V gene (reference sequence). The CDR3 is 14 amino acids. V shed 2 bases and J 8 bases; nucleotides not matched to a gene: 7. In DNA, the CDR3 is TGTGCCTGGAGTAGACAGGGGAGGCCGGAAAAACTGTTTTTT. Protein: CAWSRQGRPEKLFF.

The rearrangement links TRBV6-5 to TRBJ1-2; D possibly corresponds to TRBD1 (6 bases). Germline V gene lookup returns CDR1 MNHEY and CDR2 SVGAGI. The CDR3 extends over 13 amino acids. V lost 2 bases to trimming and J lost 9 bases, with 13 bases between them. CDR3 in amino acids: CASSYGGGGSYTF. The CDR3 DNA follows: TGTGCCAGCAGTTACGGCGGGGGGGGCAGCTACACCTTC.

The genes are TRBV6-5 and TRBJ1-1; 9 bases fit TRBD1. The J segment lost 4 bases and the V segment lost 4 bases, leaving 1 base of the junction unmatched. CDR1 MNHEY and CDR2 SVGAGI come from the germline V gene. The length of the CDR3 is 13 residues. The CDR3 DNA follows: TGTGCCAGCAGTTTGGACAGGGGCACTGAAGCTTTCTTT. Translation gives CASSLDRGTEAFF.

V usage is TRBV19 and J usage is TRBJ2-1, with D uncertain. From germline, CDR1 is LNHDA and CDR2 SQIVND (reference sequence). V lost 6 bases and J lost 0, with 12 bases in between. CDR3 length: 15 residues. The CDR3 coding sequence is TGTGCCAGTAGGGAGCAATCGAACTCCTACAATGAGCAGTTCTTC. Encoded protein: CASREQSNSYNEQFF.

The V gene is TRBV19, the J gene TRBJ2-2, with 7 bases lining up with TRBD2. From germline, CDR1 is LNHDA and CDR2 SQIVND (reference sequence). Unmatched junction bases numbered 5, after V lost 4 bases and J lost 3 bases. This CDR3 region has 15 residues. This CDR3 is CASSKGGRDTGELFF. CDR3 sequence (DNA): TGTGCCAGTAGTAAAGGTGGGAGGGACACCGGGGAGCTGTTTTTT. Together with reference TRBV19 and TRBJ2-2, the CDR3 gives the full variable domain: DGGITQSPKYLFRKEGQNVTLSCEQNLNHDAMYWYRQDPGQGLRLIYYSQIVNDFQKGDIAEGYSVSREKKESFPLTVTSAQKNPTAFYLCASSKGGRDTGELFFGEGSRLTVL.

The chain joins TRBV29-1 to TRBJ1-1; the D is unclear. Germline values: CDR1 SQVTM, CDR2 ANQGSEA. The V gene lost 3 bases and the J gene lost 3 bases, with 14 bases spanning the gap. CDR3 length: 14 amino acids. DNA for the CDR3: TGCAGCGTTGATCGGCCGGGAGCGTACACTGAAGCTTTCTTT. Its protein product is CSVDRPGAYTEAFF.

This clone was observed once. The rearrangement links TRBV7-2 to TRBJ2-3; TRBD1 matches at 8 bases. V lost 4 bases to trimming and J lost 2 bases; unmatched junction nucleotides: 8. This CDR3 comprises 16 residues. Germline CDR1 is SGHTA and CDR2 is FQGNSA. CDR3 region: CASSSGSGGPTDTQYF. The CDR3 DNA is TGTGCCAGCAGCTCTGGGTCAGGGGGCCCCACAGATACGCAGTATTTT.

This chain's CDR3 is CASSRSSVEQYF. In nucleotides, the CDR3 is TGTGCCAGCAGCCGTTCGTCGGTCGAGCAGTACTTC. The chain has TRBV7-2 and TRBJ2-7, with D unclear. The V end lost 5 bases, the J end lost 6 bases, and 11 bases lay between the germline ends. Looked up from germline, CDR1 is SGHTA and CDR2 is FQGNSA. The length of the CDR3 is 12 residues.

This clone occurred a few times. The CDR3 coding sequence is TGCGCCAGCAGCCAACAATTCCCGCGGGGCGCCCCGGCGAACACCGGGGAGCTGTTTTTT. The encoded protein is CASSQQFPRGAPANTGELFF. This chain uses TRBV4-1 with TRBJ2-2; tentatively, D is TRBD2 (6 bases). V lost 2 bases to trimming and J lost 0 bases, with 22 bases between them. CDR1 and CDR2 (germline): MGHRA, YSYEKL. The CDR3 consists of 20 residues.

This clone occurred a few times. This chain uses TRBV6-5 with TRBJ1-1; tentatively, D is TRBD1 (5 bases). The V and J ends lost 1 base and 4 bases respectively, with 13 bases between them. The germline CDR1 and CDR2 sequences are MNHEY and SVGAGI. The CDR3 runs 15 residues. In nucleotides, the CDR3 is TGTGCCAGCAGTTACTATGTAGTCGGGGGCACTGAAGCTTTCTTT. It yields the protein CASSYYVVGGTEAFF.

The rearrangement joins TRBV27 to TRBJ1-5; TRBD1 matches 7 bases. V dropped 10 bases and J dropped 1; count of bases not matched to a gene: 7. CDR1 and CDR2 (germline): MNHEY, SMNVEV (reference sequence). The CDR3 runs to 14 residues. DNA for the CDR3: TGTGCCACCGCCACAGGGGCCAGCAATCAGCCCCAGCATTTT. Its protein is CATATGASNQPQHF.

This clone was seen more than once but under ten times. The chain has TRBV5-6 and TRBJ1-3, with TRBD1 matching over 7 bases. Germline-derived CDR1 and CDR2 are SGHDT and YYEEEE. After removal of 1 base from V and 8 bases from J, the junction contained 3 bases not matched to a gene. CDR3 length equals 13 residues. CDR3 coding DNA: TGTGCCAGCAGCTTGACAGGGGAAGACACCATATATTTT. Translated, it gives CASSLTGEDTIYF.

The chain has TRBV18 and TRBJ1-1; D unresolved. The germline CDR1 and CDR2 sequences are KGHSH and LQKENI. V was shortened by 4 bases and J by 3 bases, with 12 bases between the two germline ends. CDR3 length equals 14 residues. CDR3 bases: TGTGCCAGCTCACAATCGTCCCGGGACACTGAAGCTTTCTTT. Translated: CASSQSSRDTEAFF.

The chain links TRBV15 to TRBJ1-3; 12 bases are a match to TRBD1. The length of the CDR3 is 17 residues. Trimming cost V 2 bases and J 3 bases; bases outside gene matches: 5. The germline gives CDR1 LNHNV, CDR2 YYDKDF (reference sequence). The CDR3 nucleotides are TGTGCCACCAGCAGAAAGGGGACAGGGGGCAGTGGAAACACCATATATTTT. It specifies CATSRKGTGGSGNTIYF. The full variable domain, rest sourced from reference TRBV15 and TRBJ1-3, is DAMVIQNPRYQVTQFGKPVTLSCSQTLNHNVMYWYQQKSSQAPKLLFHYYDKDFNNEADTPDNFQSRRPNTSFCFLDIRSPGLGDTAMYLCATSRKGTGGSGNTIYFGEGSWLTVV.

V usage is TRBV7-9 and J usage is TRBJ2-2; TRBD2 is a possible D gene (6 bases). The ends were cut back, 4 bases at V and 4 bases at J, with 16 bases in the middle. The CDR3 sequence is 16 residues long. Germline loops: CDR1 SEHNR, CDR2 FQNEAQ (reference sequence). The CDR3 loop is CASSSSVAGTTGELFF. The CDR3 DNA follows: TGTGCCAGCAGCTCATCCGTCGCGGGGACCACCGGGGAGCTGTTTTTT.